The 29 T cell receptor beta chains in this list originate from one sample, sequenced in a study of vaccination effects on CD4 cells after COVID-19. Scientists isolated CD4+ T cells after a roughly ten-day culture period ended. Antigen specificity for these receptors is unknown. Sequencing was performed with immunoSEQ multiplex PCR; in TCRdb, only in-frame clones are kept and a portion is missing. The sample records some 63,000 clones, approximately 78% being singletons. The sample here was CD4+ T cells from PBMCs cultured without peptide, taken before COVID-19 vaccination. Source of these receptors: a human donor who had a prior SARS-CoV-2 infection.

The chain has TRBV18 and TRBJ1-1; D perhaps matches TRBD1 (5 bases). The CDR3 loop spans 14 amino acids. The V end was cut by 0 bases, the J end by 11 bases, with 16 bases between. CDR1 KGHSH and CDR2 LQKENI come from the germline V gene. CDR3 sequence reads: CASSPPGTLVRAFF. The CDR3 DNA follows: TGTGCCAGCTCACCACCGGGGACCCTGGTACGGGCTTTCTTT.

The chain couples TRBV5-1 to TRBJ1-4; D is undetermined. This CDR3 has 16 residues. Between the trimmed V and J ends, which lost 0 bases and 5 bases, there was a span of 14 bases. CDR1 is SGHRS and CDR2 is YFSETQ in the germline V gene. The CDR3 reads CASSLGGALGNEKLFF. CDR3 sequence (DNA): TGCGCCAGCAGCTTGGGAGGCGCCCTGGGGAATGAAAAACTGTTTTTT.

This clone appeared a single time. This chain joins TRBV2 and TRBJ1-5; no firm D call. The CDR3 has 13 amino acids. V lost 1 base and J lost 6, with 7 bases in between. Germline V gene sequence: CDR1 SNHLY, CDR2 FYNNEI. The CDR3 DNA reads as TGTGCCAGCAGTGAAGACGTCGGTCAGCCCCAGCATTTT. Its protein product is CASSEDVGQPQHF.

The chain couples TRBV10-3 to TRBJ1-1; D is uncertain. CDR3 length equals 15 residues. The germline CDR1 and CDR2 sequences are ENHRY and SYGVKD. Trimming left V 0 bases short and J 0 bases short, with 8 bases between. The CDR3 nucleotides are TGTGCCATCAGTGAGTCTCGGGAGATGAACACTGAAGCTTTCTTT. Translation: CAISESREMNTEAFF.

The rearrangement links TRBV2 to TRBJ2-1, with TRBD1 as a possible D gene (5 bases). Germline V gene data show CDR1 as SNHLY and CDR2 as FYNNEI. The CDR3 sequence is 14 residues long. The V gene lost 6 bases and the J gene lost 10 bases, with 19 bases spanning the gap. In DNA, the CDR3 is TGTGCCAGCAGATACAGTGGGGCATTGGGCGAGCAGTTCTTC. Protein: CASRYSGALGEQFF. Based on the CDR3 plus reference TRBV2 and TRBJ2-1, the full variable domain is EPEVTQTPSHQVTQMGQEVILRCVPISNHLYFYWYRQILGQKVEFLVSFYNNEISEKSEIFDDQFSVERPDGSNFTLKIRSTKLEDSAMYFCASRYSGALGEQFFGPGTRLTVL.

The J gene is TRBJ2-7, the V gene TRBV2; D is ambiguous. The V gene's germline CDR1 is SNHLY and CDR2 FYNNEI. Deletions cut 8 bases from V and 3 bases from J, with 8 bases between. The CDR3 is 11 amino acids. The CDR3 reads CASWLDYEQYF. The CDR3 DNA reads as TGTGCCAGCTGGTTAGACTACGAGCAGTACTTC.

This clone was detected a few times. The chain couples TRBV29-1 to TRBJ2-7; D ambiguous. Looked up from germline, CDR1 is SQVTM and CDR2 is ANQGSEA. V lost 5 bases and J 0 bases, leaving 8 bases between the germline ends. This CDR3 is 12 amino acids long. CDR3 amino acids: CSVSGYSYEQYF. In nucleotides, the CDR3 is TGCAGCGTTTCCGGGTACTCCTACGAGCAGTACTTC.

The gene calls are TRBV24-1 and TRBJ2-1, with 7 bases fitting TRBD2. The CDR3 runs 15 residues. After removal of 2 bases from V and 5 bases from J, the junction contained 5 bases not matched to a gene. CDR1 and CDR2 (germline): KGHDR, SFDVKD. Here the CDR3 DNA reads TGTGCCACCAGTGATTGGGGGAGGGGCCACAATGAGCAGTTCTTC. It yields the protein CATSDWGRGHNEQFF.

The chain combines TRBV5-1 with TRBJ2-6; D call uncertain. Germline loops: CDR1 SGHRS, CDR2 YFSETQ. V was pared by 3 bases and J by 3 bases, with 16 bases between. The CDR3 is made up of 17 amino acids. The CDR3 spells CASSSRPPFFGANVLTF. In nucleotides, the CDR3 is TGCGCCAGCAGCTCGAGGCCCCCCTTCTTTGGGGCCAACGTCCTGACTTTC.

The rearrangement joins TRBV6-5 to TRBJ1-2, with D maybe TRBD1 (5 bases). CDR3 length: 12 residues. Germline V CDR1 and CDR2: MNHEY, SVGAGI. The V end lost 6 bases, the J end lost 5 bases, and 10 bases lay between the germline ends. The CDR3 loop reads CASREAGYGYTF. CDR3 nucleotides: TGTGCCAGCAGAGAGGCAGGGTATGGCTACACCTTC.

The chain combines TRBV5-4 with TRBJ1-1; 7 positions match TRBD1. Germline CDR1 is SGHNT and CDR2 is YYREEE (reference sequence). There are 15 residues in the CDR3. The junction had 12 bases not matched to a gene; V was cut back by 9 bases and J by 1 base. CDR3 loop: CATRDSRRSNTEAFF. The CDR3 coding sequence is TGTGCCACCAGGGACAGCCGGAGATCGAACACTGAAGCTTTCTTT.

The chain combines TRBV5-4 with TRBJ2-7; D perhaps matches TRBD1 (5 bases). The CDR3 loop spans 15 amino acids. CDR1 is SGHNT and CDR2 is YYREEE in the germline V gene (reference sequence). V lost 2 bases to trimming and J lost 6 bases, with 18 bases between them. The CDR3 bases are TGTGCCAGCAGCTTACGGACAAGAGGATATAGCGAGCAGTACTTC. Residues: CASSLRTRGYSEQYF.

The J gene is TRBJ2-1, the V gene TRBV19; 8 bases line up with TRBD2. CDR1 LNHDA and CDR2 SQIVND come from the germline V gene (reference sequence). This CDR3 contains 16 residues. V was clipped by 3 bases and J by 4 bases; unmatched bases: 8. This CDR3 reads CASSMEGLAEYNEQFF. In DNA, the CDR3 is TGTGCCAGTAGTATGGAAGGACTAGCCGAGTACAATGAGCAGTTCTTC.

The chain is built from TRBV24-1 and TRBJ2-1, with D possibly being TRBD1 or TRBD2 (5 bases each). The CDR3 sequence is 14 residues long. Trimming shortened V by 4 bases and J by 6 bases, and 12 bases separated the two germline ends. CDR1 KGHDR and CDR2 SFDVKD come from the germline V gene. DNA for the CDR3: TGTGCCACCAGTGACCCCGGGACGAGCAATGAGCAGTTCTTC. Protein: CATSDPGTSNEQFF.

This clone was seen a single time. V is TRBV7-9 and J is TRBJ2-7; 9 bases are a match to TRBD2. The CDR3 extends over 17 amino acids. With 4 bases clipped from V and 0 bases from J, the junction kept 10 bases outside the gene matches. Germline V gives CDR1 SEHNR, CDR2 FQNEAQ (reference sequence). In DNA form, the CDR3 reads TGTGCCAGCAGCTCGGGACTAGCTACGATAGACTCCTACGAGCAGTACTTC. Amino acid sequence: CASSSGLATIDSYEQYF.

This clone was observed a single time. The chain carries TRBV5-1 and TRBJ2-7; 8 nucleotides agree with TRBD2. The V gene end was trimmed by 5 bases and the J gene end by 3 bases; junction bases not matched to a gene: 7. CDR3 length equals 14 residues. Germline V gene data show CDR1 as SGHRS and CDR2 as YFSETQ. CDR3 nucleotide sequence: TGCGCCAGCAGTCAAAGCGGGGGAATCTACGAGCAGTACTTC. This codes for CASSQSGGIYEQYF.

V gene TRBV11-2 combines with J gene TRBJ2-1, with 10 bases aligning to TRBD2. V gave up 2 bases and J gave up 5 bases; unmatched junction bases: 0. Germline V lookup: CDR1 SGHAT, CDR2 FQNNGV. This CDR3 has 14 residues. This chain's CDR3 is CASSLLAGDNEQFF. As DNA, the CDR3 is TGTGCCAGCAGCTTACTAGCGGGGGACAATGAGCAGTTCTTC.

This clone appeared a single time. V is TRBV9 and J is TRBJ2-1, with 11 bases matching TRBD2. With 0 bases clipped from V and 7 bases from J, the junction kept 6 bases outside the gene matches. The CDR3 is 16 amino acids. Germline V CDR1 and CDR2: SGDLS, YYNGEE. In DNA form, the CDR3 reads TGTGCCAGCAGCGTAGTAGCTAGCGGGGGGTGGAATGAGCAGTTCTTC. Amino acid sequence: CASSVVASGGWNEQFF.

This chain connects TRBV27 to TRBJ1-2, with TRBD1 identical over 8 bases. The CDR3 extends over 21 amino acids. V was clipped by 7 bases and J by 4 bases; unmatched bases: 29. CDR1 is MNHEY and CDR2 is SMNVEV in the germline V gene (reference sequence). CDR3 loop: CASITVPVPDRTGRMSYGYTF. The CDR3 nucleotides read TGTGCCAGCATAACCGTACCAGTTCCGGACAGGACAGGGAGAATGAGCTATGGCTACACCTTC.

The V and J genes are TRBV18 and TRBJ2-7; TRBD1 or TRBD2 may be the D gene (5 bases each). The V gene lost 2 bases and the J gene lost 0 bases, with 14 bases spanning the gap. Germline loops: CDR1 KGHSH, CDR2 LQKENI. The CDR3 runs to 16 residues. CDR3: CASSPLAGASSYEQYF. In DNA form, the CDR3 reads TGTGCCAGCTCACCATTGGCCGGGGCGAGCTCCTACGAGCAGTACTTC.

The gene calls are TRBV6-5 and TRBJ1-2, with a possible D match to TRBD1 (6 bases). This CDR3 comprises 13 residues. The ends were cut back, 6 bases at V and 3 bases at J, with 11 bases in the middle. Germline loops: CDR1 MNHEY, CDR2 SVGAGI. In nucleotides, the CDR3 is TGTGCCAGCAGACAGGGTAGCGACTATGGCTACACCTTC. Its translation is CASRQGSDYGYTF.

This clone was observed once. This CDR3 reads CASSEREAPKNIQYF. In nucleotides, the CDR3 is TGTGCCAGCAGTGAGAGGGAGGCACCCAAAAACATTCAGTACTTC. This rearrangement joins TRBV2 to TRBJ2-4; D is perhaps TRBD2 (6 bases). The V end lost 3 bases, the J end lost 2 bases, and 11 bases lay between the germline ends. Looked up from germline, CDR1 is SNHLY and CDR2 is FYNNEI. This CDR3 comprises 15 residues. Full variable domain (rest looked up from reference TRBV2 and TRBJ2-4): EPEVTQTPSHQVTQMGQEVILRCVPISNHLYFYWYRQILGQKVEFLVSFYNNEISEKSEIFDDQFSVERPDGSNFTLKIRSTKLEDSAMYFCASSEREAPKNIQYFGAGTRLSVL.

Comment on this clone: The junction departs from the called germline gene at one end, perhaps through a read error. The V and J genes are TRBV7-7 and TRBJ2-1; unclear D gene. The CDR3 length is 17 residues. The V gene's germline CDR1 is SSHAT and CDR2 FNYEAQ (reference sequence). Here the CDR3 reads CASSLSAGSLVTNEQFF. The CDR3 DNA follows: TGTGCTAGCAGTTTGAGTGCCGGGTCCCTTGTGACTAATGAGCAGTTCTTC.

The chain couples TRBV7-3 to TRBJ1-2; no firm D call. Germline-derived CDR1 and CDR2 are SGHTA and FQGTGA. The CDR3 contains 13 residues. Trimming removed 1 base from V and 5 bases from J, with 8 bases in between. The chain's CDR3 is CASSLRVQYGYTF. The CDR3 DNA is TGTGCCAGCAGCTTAAGGGTCCAATATGGCTACACCTTC.

This chain joins TRBV28 and TRBJ1-2; 11 bases line up with TRBD1. CDR3 length: 14 amino acids. The junction had 3 bases not matched to a gene; V was cut back by 7 bases and J by 2 bases. Germline CDR1 is MDHEN and CDR2 is SYDVKM. In DNA form, the CDR3 reads TGTGCCAGCACAGGACAGGGGGCCAACTATGGCTACACCTTC. The encoded protein is CASTGQGANYGYTF.

In its sample, this clone was seen once. The chain couples TRBV10-3 to TRBJ2-1; D not resolved. CDR1 and CDR2 from the germline V gene are ENHRY and SYGVKD. This CDR3 contains 15 residues. The V end was cut by 6 bases, the J end by 0 bases, with 12 bases between. The CDR3, as DNA: TGTGCCATCAGGGCAGCCCAATCCTCCTACAATGAGCAGTTCTTC. This gives the protein CAIRAAQSSYNEQFF.

This chain uses TRBV19 with TRBJ1-3, with TRBD1 matching 8 bases. The germline V gene has CDR1 LNHDA and CDR2 SQIVND (reference sequence). The CDR3 length is 18 residues. V shed 5 bases and J 0 bases; nucleotides not matched to a gene: 12. The DNA for the CDR3 is TGTGCCAGTAGTCCTCGGCGGACAGGGACTTACTCTGGAAACACCATATATTTT. It specifies CASSPRRTGTYSGNTIYF.

This clone was picked up a small number of times. The V and J genes are TRBV2 and TRBJ1-2, with 10 bases identical to TRBD1. Germline V CDR1 and CDR2: SNHLY, FYNNEI. After removal of 8 bases from V and 6 bases from J, the junction contained 6 bases not matched to a gene. The CDR3 is 13 amino acids. The CDR3: CASRDRGFDGYTF. The CDR3 nucleotides read TGTGCCAGCCGGGACAGGGGTTTCGATGGCTACACCTTC.

In DNA, the CDR3 is TGTGCCAGCAGCTTAGGGACGCAGGCCTACAATGAGCAGTTCTTC. Translating it yields CASSLGTQAYNEQFF. The J gene is TRBJ2-1, the V gene TRBV7-6; D is uncertain. Germline values: CDR1 SGHVS, CDR2 FNYEAQ. The CDR3 loop spans 15 amino acids. V was trimmed by 1 base and J by 2 bases, leaving 9 bases between them.